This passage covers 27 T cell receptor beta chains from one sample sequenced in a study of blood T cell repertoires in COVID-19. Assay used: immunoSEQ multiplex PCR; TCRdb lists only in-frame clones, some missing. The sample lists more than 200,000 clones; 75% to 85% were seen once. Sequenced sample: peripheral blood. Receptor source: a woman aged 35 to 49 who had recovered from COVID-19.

The CDR3 protein is CASSESGGYGETQYF. The CDR3 DNA is TGTGCCAGCAGTGAATCAGGGGGTTACGGAGAGACCCAGTACTTC. The rearrangement joins TRBV6-1 to TRBJ2-5; 7 bases match TRBD1. Per the germline V gene, CDR1 is MNHNS and CDR2 is SASEGT. J lost 4 bases, V lost 2 bases, and 7 bases had no gene match. The CDR3 runs 15 residues.

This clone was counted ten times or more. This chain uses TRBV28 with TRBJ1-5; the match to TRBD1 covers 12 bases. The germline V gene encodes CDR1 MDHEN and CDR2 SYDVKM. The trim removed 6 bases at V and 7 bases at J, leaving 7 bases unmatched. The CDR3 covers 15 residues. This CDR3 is CASSSGTGGSQPQHF. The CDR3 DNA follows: TGTGCCAGCAGCTCTGGGACAGGGGGCAGCCAGCCCCAGCATTTT.

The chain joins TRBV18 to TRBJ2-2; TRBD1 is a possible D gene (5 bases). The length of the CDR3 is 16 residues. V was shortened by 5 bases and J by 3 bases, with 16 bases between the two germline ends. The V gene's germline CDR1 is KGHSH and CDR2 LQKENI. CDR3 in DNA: TGTGCCAGCTCAGACCTTCAGGGTCAGGACACCGGGGAGCTGTTTTTT. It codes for CASSDLQGQDTGELFF.

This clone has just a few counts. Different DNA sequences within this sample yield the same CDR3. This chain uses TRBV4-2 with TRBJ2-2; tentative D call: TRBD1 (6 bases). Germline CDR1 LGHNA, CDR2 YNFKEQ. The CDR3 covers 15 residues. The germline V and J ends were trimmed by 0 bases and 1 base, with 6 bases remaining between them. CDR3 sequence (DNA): TGTGCCAGCAGCCAAGAAGGGGGGAACACCGGGGAGCTGTTTTTT. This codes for CASSQEGGNTGELFF.

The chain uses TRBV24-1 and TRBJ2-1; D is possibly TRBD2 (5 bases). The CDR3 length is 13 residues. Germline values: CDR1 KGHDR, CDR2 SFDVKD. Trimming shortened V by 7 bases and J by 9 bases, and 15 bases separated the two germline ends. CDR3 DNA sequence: TGTGCCACCAGCGGAAATACCGGGGTTGAGCAGTTCTTC. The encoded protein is CATSGNTGVEQFF.

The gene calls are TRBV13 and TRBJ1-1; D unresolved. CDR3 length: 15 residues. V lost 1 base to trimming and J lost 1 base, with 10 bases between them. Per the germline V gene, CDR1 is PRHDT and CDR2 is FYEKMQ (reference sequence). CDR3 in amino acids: CASSLDGRWNTEAFF. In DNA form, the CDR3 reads TGTGCCAGCAGCTTAGACGGCAGGTGGAACACTGAAGCTTTCTTT.

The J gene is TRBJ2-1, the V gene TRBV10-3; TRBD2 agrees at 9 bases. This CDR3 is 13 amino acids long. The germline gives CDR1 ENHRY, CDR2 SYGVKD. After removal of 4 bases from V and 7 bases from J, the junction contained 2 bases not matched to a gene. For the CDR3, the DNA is TGTGCCATCAGTGTGCGGGGGGGGAATGAGCAGTTCTTC. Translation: CAISVRGGNEQFF.

This chain's CDR3 is CASSEMTGTDINQPQHF. As DNA, the CDR3 is TGTGCCAGCAGTGAAATGACAGGGACAGATATCAATCAGCCCCAGCATTTT. This chain uses TRBV6-1 with TRBJ1-5; TRBD1 matches at 7 bases. This CDR3 contains 17 residues. Per the germline V gene, CDR1 is MNHNS and CDR2 is SASEGT. V lost 2 bases and J lost 3; bases outside the gene matches: 10.

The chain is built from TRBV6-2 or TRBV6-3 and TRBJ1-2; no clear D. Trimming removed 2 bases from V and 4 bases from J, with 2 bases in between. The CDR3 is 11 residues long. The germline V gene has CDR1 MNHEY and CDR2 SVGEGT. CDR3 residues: CASSYRYGYTF. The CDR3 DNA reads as TGTGCCAGCAGTTACCGCTATGGCTACACCTTC.

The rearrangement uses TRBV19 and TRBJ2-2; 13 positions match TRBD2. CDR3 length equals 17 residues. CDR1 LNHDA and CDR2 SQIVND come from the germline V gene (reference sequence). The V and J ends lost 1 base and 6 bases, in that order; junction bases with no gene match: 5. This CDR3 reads CASSIGLAGGRPGELFF. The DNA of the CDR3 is TGTGCCAGTAGTATAGGACTAGCGGGGGGCCGGCCCGGGGAGCTGTTTTTT.

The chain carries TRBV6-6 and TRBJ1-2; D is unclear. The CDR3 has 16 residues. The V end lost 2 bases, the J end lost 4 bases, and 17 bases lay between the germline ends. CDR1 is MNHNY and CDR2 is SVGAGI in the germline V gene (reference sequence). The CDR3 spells CASSYPRETKPYGYTF. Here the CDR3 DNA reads TGTGCCAGCAGTTACCCGAGAGAAACGAAACCCTATGGCTACACCTTC.

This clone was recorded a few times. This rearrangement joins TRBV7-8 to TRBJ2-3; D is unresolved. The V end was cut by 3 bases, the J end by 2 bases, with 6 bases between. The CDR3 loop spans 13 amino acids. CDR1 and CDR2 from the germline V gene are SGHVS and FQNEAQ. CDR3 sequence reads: CASSFINTDTQYF. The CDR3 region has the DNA TGTGCCAGCAGCTTCATCAACACAGATACGCAGTATTTT.

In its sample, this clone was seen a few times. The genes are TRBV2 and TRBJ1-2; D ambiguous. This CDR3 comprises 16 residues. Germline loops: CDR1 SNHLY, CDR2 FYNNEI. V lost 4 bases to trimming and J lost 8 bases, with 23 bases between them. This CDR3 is CASSGAMGQVFGGYTF. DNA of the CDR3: TGTGCCAGCAGTGGGGCCATGGGTCAGGTCTTTGGAGGCTACACCTTC.

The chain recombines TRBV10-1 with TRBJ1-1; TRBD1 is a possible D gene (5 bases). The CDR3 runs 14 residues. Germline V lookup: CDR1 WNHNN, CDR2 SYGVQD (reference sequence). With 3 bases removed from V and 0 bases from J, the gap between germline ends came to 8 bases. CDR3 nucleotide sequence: TGCGCCAGCAGTGATAACAGGATGAACACTGAAGCTTTCTTT. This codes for CASSDNRMNTEAFF.

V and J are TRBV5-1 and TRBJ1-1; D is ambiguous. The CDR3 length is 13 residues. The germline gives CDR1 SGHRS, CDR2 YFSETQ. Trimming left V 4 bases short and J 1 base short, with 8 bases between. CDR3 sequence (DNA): TGCGCCAGCAGCACACGGGGGAACACTGAAGCTTTCTTT. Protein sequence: CASSTRGNTEAFF. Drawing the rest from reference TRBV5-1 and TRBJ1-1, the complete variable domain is KAGVTQTPRYLIKTRGQQVTLSCSPISGHRSVSWYQQTPGQGLQFLFEYFSETQRNKGNFPGRFSGRQFSNSRSEMNVSTLELGDSALYLCASSTRGNTEAFFGQGTRLTVV.

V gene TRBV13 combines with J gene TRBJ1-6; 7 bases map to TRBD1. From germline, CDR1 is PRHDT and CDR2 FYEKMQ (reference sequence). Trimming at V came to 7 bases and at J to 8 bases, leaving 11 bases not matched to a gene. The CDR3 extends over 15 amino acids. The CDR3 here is CASTKGQPLYSPLHF. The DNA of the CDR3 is TGTGCCAGCACCAAGGGACAGCCTCTTTATTCACCCCTCCACTTT.

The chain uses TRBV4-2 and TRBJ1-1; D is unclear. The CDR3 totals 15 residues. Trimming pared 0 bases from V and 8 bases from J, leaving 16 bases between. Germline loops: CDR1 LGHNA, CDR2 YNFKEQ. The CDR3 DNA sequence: TGTGCCAGCAGCCAAGAGAGTGGTCCCCGATCGGAAGCTTTCTTT. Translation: CASSQESGPRSEAFF.

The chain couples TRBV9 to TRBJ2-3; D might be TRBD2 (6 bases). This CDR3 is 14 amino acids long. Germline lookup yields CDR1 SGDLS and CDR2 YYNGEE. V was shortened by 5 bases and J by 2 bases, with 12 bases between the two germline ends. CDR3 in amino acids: CASSPGLNTDTQYF. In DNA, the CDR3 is TGTGCCAGCAGTCCGGGACTTAACACAGATACGCAGTATTTT.

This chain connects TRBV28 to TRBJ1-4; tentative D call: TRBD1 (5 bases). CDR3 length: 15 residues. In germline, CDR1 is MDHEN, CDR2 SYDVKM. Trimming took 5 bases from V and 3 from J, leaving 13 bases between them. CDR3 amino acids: CASSRGGRANEKLFF. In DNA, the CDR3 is TGTGCCAGCAGTCGCGGGGGTAGAGCTAATGAAAAACTGTTTTTT.

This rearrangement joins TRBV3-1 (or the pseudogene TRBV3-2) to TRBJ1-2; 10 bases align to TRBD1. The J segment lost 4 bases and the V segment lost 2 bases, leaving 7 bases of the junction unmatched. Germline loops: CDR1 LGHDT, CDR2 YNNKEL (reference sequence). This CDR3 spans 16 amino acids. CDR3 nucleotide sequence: TGTGCCAGCAGCCAACAAACCGGGACAGGGGCCTATGGCTACACCTTC. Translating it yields CASSQQTGTGAYGYTF.

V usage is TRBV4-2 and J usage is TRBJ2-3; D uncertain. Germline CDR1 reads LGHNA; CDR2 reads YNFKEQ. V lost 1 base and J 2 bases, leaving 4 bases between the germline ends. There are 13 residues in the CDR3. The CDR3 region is CASSQGHTDTQYF. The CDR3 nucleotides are TGTGCCAGCAGCCAAGGACACACAGATACGCAGTATTTT.

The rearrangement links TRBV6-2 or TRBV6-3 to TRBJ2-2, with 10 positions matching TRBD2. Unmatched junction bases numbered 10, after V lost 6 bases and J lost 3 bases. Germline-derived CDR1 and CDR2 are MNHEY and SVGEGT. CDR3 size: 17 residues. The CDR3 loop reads CASSPVTSGAYTGELFF. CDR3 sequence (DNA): TGTGCCAGCAGCCCAGTTACTAGCGGGGCATACACCGGGGAGCTGTTTTTT.

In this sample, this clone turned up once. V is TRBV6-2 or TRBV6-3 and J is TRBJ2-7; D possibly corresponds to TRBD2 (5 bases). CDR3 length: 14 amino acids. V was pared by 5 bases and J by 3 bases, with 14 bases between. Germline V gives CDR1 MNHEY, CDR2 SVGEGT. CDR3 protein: CASSTPGGFYEQYF. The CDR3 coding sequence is TGTGCCAGCAGTACCCCGGGCGGGTTCTACGAGCAGTACTTC.

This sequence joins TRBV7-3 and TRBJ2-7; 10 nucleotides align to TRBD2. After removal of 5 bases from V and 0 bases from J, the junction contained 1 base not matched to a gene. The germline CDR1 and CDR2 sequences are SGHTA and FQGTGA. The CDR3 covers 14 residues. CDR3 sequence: CASSPSGGSYEQYF. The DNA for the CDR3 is TGTGCCAGCAGCCCTAGCGGGGGCTCCTACGAGCAGTACTTC.

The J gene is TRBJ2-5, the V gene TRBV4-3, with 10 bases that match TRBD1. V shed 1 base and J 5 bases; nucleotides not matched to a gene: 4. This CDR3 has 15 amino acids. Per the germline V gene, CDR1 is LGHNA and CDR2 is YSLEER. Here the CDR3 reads CASSQGTGGRETQYF. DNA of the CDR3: TGCGCCAGCAGCCAAGGGACAGGGGGTCGGGAGACCCAGTACTTC.

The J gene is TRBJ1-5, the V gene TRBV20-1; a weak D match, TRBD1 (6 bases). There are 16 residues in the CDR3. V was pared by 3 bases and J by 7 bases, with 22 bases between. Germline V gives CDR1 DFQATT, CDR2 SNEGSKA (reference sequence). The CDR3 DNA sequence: TGCAGTGCTAGTCCCCCCGAAGGCATACAGGGCCAGCCCCAGCATTTT. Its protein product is CSASPPEGIQGQPQHF.

CDR3 region: CATSIEFGKAFF. The CDR3 DNA is TGTGCCACCAGCATTGAGTTCGGGAAAGCTTTCTTT. The chain has TRBV15 and TRBJ1-1, with D unresolved. Trimming removed 4 bases from V and 9 bases from J, with 12 bases in between. The CDR3 covers 12 residues. Germline V gene data show CDR1 as LNHNV and CDR2 as YYDKDF (reference sequence).